Listed below are T cell receptor beta chains from one sample, sequenced in a study of patients and donors after allogeneic stem cell transplantation. MiXCR was run by TCRdb on the RT-PCR reads, yielding one entry per CDR3 protein. The repertoire consists of around 150,000 distinct CDR3 sequences, with approximately 30% occurring once and the leading ten covering 2.5% to 3.5%. The sequenced sample was blood, either unsorted or a sorted T cell fraction (not recorded which). These receptors were taken from a human donor who was either an allogeneic HSCT recipient or a stem cell or donor lymphocyte infusion donor (not recorded which). It is not recorded whose cells these are; they may come from a transplant donor. The CDR3 runs from the conserved cysteine through the conserved F or W. The order of the fields is V gene, D gene, J gene, clone size, CDR3 DNA, CDR3 protein. The D gene is left open where the match is weak. Size tells how often a clone was seen (once, few, many) or the class of an expanded clone, and some rows leave it out.

TRBV20-1	TRBD1	TRBJ2-7	once	TGCAGTGCCCACCCGACAGGGCCCTACGAGCAGTACTTC	CSAHPTGPYEQYF
TRBV11-2	TRBD1	TRBJ1-1	many	TGTGCCAGCAGCTTTCTACAGGGGAGGGGGAACACTGAAGCTTTCTTT	CASSFLQGRGNTEAFF
TRBV5-1	-	TRBJ1-1	-	TGCGCCAGCAGCTTGGTTACCACTGAAGCTTTCTTT	CASSLVTTEAFF
TRBV6-5	TRBD1	TRBJ1-5	-	TGTGCCAGCAACCACGGGACAGGGTTAAATCAGCCCCAGCATTTT	CASNHGTGLNQPQHF
TRBV15	-	TRBJ2-1	-	TGTGCCACCAGCAAGTTTAGTTCGAATGAGCAGTTCTTC	CATSKFSSNEQFF
TRBV5-6	TRBD2	TRBJ2-7	few	TGTGCCAGCAGCAGGACTAGCGTGTACGAGCAGTACTTC	CASSRTSVYEQYF
TRBV19	TRBD2	TRBJ2-1	-	TGTGCCAGTAGTCCTAGCGGGAGGGCCTTTTCAAGTGAGCAGTTCTTC	CASSPSGRAFSSEQFF
TRBV2	-	TRBJ1-2	-	TGTGCCAGCAGTGGGTCCGGGCACCAGAACTATGGCTACACCTTC	CASSGSGHQNYGYTF
TRBV25-1	-	TRBJ1-1	-	TGTGCCAGCGGCATGCTTGGGGGGACTGAAGCTTTCTTT	CASGMLGGTEAFF
TRBV29-1	TRBD1	TRBJ2-5	-	TGCAGCGCCTGGGACAGCCAAGAGACCCAGTACTTC	CSAWDSQETQYF
TRBV4-2	TRBD2	TRBJ2-7	-	TGTGCCAGCAGCCCCCGAAAAGCGGGAGGGACCTACGAGCAGTACTTC	CASSPRKAGGTYEQYF
TRBV6-6	TRBD2	TRBJ2-7	few	TGTGCCAGCAGTTATCCGGGACTAGCGGGAGGGCGCACCTACGAGCAGTACTTC	CASSYPGLAGGRTYEQYF
TRBV27	-	TRBJ2-7	-	TGTGCCAGCAGTTTATACGCCAGCTCCTACGAGCAGTACTTC	CASSLYASSYEQYF
TRBV9	-	TRBJ1-1	many	TGTGCCAGCAGCATCCCCTGGTCGGGGGGAAACACTGAAGCTTTCTTT	CASSIPWSGGNTEAFF
TRBV6-1	-	TRBJ2-5	few	TGTGCCAGCACCGGGGGGCCAGAGACCCAGTACTTC	CASTGGPETQYF
TRBV12-3/TRBV12-4	-	TRBJ1-5	few	TGTGCCAGCAGCCTTACTACAGAGCATCAGCCCCAGCATTTT	CASSLTTEHQPQHF
TRBV6-5	-	TRBJ1-1	-	TGTGCCACCGGGACGCAGGGTTGGACTGAAGCTTTCTTT	CATGTQGWTEAFF
TRBV11-2	-	TRBJ1-5	few	TGTGCCAGCAGCTTATTTGAAGGTAGCAATCAGCCCCAGCATTTT	CASSLFEGSNQPQHF
TRBV19	-	TRBJ2-1	once	TGTGCCAGTAGTTTCCTCAGGACTTCCTACAATGAGCAGTTCTTC	CASSFLRTSYNEQFF
TRBV2	TRBD2	TRBJ2-1	-	TGTGCCAGCGGTAGCGGGTACAATGAGCAGTTCTTC	CASGSGYNEQFF
TRBV9	TRBD2	TRBJ2-1	-	TGTGCCAGCAGCGCCTCGCGGGGTAGCGGGAGGGCCCATGAGCAGTTCTTC	CASSASRGSGRAHEQFF
TRBV12-3/TRBV12-4	-	TRBJ1-2	-	TGTGCCAGCACCAGAATGGCCCACTTTAACTATGGCTACACCTTC	CASTRMAHFNYGYTF
TRBV9	-	TRBJ2-1	few	TGTGCCAGCAGCTACCATGAGGTACCACTCAGCGAGCAGTTCTTC	CASSYHEVPLSEQFF
TRBV7-6	-	TRBJ2-7	-	TGTGCCAGCAGCTTAGCGACAGATTACGAGCAGTACTTC	CASSLATDYEQYF
TRBV2	-	TRBJ2-2	-	TGTGCCAGCAGTAGGGTAGCCGGGGAGCTGTTTTTT	CASSRVAGELFF
TRBV27	-	TRBJ2-2	few	TGTGCCAGCACCTCGGGCCAGTTCACCGGGGAGCTGTTTTTT	CASTSGQFTGELFF
TRBV12-3/TRBV12-4	-	TRBJ2-3	few	TGTGCCAGCAGCTCTCTTGCGGCCGTCACAGATACGCAGTATTTT	CASSSLAAVTDTQYF
TRBV6-2/TRBV6-3	TRBD2	TRBJ2-5	few	TGTGCCAGCACCTCCCGGCGGGAGGGAGTGGAGACCCAGTACTTC	CASTSRREGVETQYF
TRBV5-1	-	TRBJ1-5	-	TGCGCCAGCAGCTCAACTTGGGGACACGGGCAGCCCCAGCATTTT	CASSSTWGHGQPQHF
TRBV12-3/TRBV12-4	-	TRBJ1-5	-	TGTGCCAGCAGTTTTAAGGCAGGACCCTCAAATAGCAATCAGCCCCAGCATTTT	CASSFKAGPSNSNQPQHF
TRBV29-1	-	TRBJ1-1	many	TGCAGCGTTGTCGGGAAATTGAACACTGAAGCTTTCTTT	CSVVGKLNTEAFF
TRBV20-1	-	TRBJ2-7	few	TGCAGTGCTAGGATTCCCTGGGGATACGAGCAGTACTTC	CSARIPWGYEQYF
TRBV27	TRBD1	TRBJ1-1	few	TGTGCCAGCAGTTTACTCAATGCGCGACAGGGATCGAACACTGAAGCTTTCTTT	CASSLLNARQGSNTEAFF
TRBV4-3	-	TRBJ2-3	-	TGCGCCAGCAGCCCCGGGACTTTCTCCTCGGGAGATACGCAGTATTTT	CASSPGTFSSGDTQYF
TRBV20-1	-	TRBJ1-4	-	TGCAGTGCTAGAGGCAGCAGGGCTAATGAAAAACTGTTTTTT	CSARGSRANEKLFF
TRBV29-1	-	TRBJ2-5	-	TGCAGCGTTGGGACTGCACAAGAGACCCAGTACTTC	CSVGTAQETQYF
TRBV20-1	-	TRBJ2-7	few	TGCAGTGCTAGCCTAAAGGCGGGCTACGAGCAGTACTTC	CSASLKAGYEQYF
TRBV7-9	-	TRBJ1-3	many	TGTGCCAGCAGCCCGACAGTCTCTGGAAACACCATATATTTT	CASSPTVSGNTIYF
TRBV2	-	TRBJ2-7	-	TGTGCCAACCGGGAATCTACCTACGAGCAGTACTTC	CANRESTYEQYF
TRBV4-1	TRBD2	TRBJ2-1	-	TGCGCCAGCAGTCCTGGGGGCGGGAGGGCCCTCTACAATGAGCAGTTCTTC	CASSPGGGRALYNEQFF
TRBV24-1	TRBD1	TRBJ1-4	few	TGTGCCACCAGTGATTCCGGGACAGGGAATGAAAAACTGTTTTTT	CATSDSGTGNEKLFF
TRBV7-9	-	TRBJ1-6	-	TGTGCCAGCAGCTTAGCTTTCCGGGACGCTTTTAGTAATTCACCCCTCCACTTT	CASSLAFRDAFSNSPLHF
TRBV12-3/TRBV12-4	-	TRBJ1-4	many	TGTGCCAGCAGTTTTGCGGGTTATGAAAAACTGTTTTTT	CASSFAGYEKLFF
TRBV10-3	-	TRBJ2-5	-	TGTGCCATCAGTGGGACGCAAGAGACCCAGTACTTC	CAISGTQETQYF
TRBV6-5	-	TRBJ1-5	many	TGTGCCAGCAGGCCAGACAGGTGGAGCAATCAGCCCCAGCATTTT	CASRPDRWSNQPQHF
TRBV7-2	-	TRBJ2-2	once	TGTGCCAGCAGCTTAGCGCTGGACACCGGGGAGCTGTTTTTT	CASSLALDTGELFF
TRBV7-9	-	TRBJ2-3	few	TGTGCCAGCAGCTCCTACGAGGCGAGTGGTACAGATACGCAGTATTTT	CASSSYEASGTDTQYF
TRBV7-9	-	TRBJ1-2	-	TGTGCCAGCAGCTTATGGACGTCTGACTATGGCTACACCTTC	CASSLWTSDYGYTF
TRBV5-1	TRBD2	TRBJ2-1	few	TGCGCCAGCAGCCTTAGGACTAGCGGCAATGAGCAGTTCTTC	CASSLRTSGNEQFF
TRBV5-1	-	TRBJ1-5	many	TGCGCCAGCAGCTTGGGGTCCCGGGCTAGCAATCAGCCCCAGCATTTT	CASSLGSRASNQPQHF
TRBV4-3	-	TRBJ1-5	-	TGCGCCAGCAGCCAAGGGGGGGGTCCAAATCAGCCCCAGCATTTT	CASSQGGGPNQPQHF
TRBV28	TRBD2	TRBJ2-7	-	TGTGCCAGCACCTCGCCGGGAGGGCCAAAGTTC	CASTSPGGPKF
TRBV7-9	TRBD1	TRBJ2-7	-	TGTGCCAGCAGCCCCGACAGGGGATACGAGCAGTACTTC	CASSPDRGYEQYF
TRBV12-3/TRBV12-4	TRBD2	TRBJ2-1	many	TGTGCCAGCAGTTTAGCGGGAGGGTACAATGAGCAGTTCTTC	CASSLAGGYNEQFF